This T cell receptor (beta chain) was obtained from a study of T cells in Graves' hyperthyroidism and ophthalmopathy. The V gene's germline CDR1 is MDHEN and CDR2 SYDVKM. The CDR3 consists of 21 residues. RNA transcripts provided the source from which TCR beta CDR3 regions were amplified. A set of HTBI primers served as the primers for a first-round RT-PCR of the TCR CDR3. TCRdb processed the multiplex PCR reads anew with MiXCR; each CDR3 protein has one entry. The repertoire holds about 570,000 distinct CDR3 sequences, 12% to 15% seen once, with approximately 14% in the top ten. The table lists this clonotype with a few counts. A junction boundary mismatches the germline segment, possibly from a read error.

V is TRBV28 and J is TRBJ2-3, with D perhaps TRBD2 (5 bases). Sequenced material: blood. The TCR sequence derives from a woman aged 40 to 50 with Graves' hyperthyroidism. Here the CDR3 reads CATLHGNTCTLFTPSTDTQYF. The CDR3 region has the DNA TGTGCCACCCTTCACGGCAACACCTGTACCCTTTTCACCCCTAGCACGGATACGCAGTATTTT.